This TCR beta chain originates from a study of early T cells in non-severe SARS-CoV-2 infection. TCRdb re-called the 5' RACE reads with MiXCR, one entry per CDR3 protein. The data hold about 21,000 distinct CDR3 sequences, with approximately 4.8% observed a single time. This clonotype was picked up many times. The V gene end was trimmed by 3 bases and the J gene end by 4 bases; junction bases not matched to a gene: 13. This CDR3 contains 19 residues. Germline CDR1 and CDR2: MGHRA and YSYEKL. Sample: whole blood. The sequence was collected from an adult who was a healthcare worker with PCR-confirmed SARS-CoV-2 infection or an uninfected control (not recorded which). V gene TRBV4-1 combines with J gene TRBJ2-5, with TRBD2 matching 14 bases. The CDR3 DNA reads TGCGCCAGCAGCCACCCAGGACTAGCGGGGGGCCGGAGCCGAGAGACCCAGTACTTC. Translating it yields CASSHPGLAGGRSRETQYF.